This entry lists 8 T cell receptor beta chains sequenced from one sample in a study of human T cells and chemical hapten exposure. TCRdb ran MiXCR on the 5' RACE reads and lists one entry per CDR3 protein. The repertoire includes 110,000 or so distinct CDR3 sequences, roughly a fifth of them detected once, and roughly 2.8% sits in the top ten. Total RNA was isolated from whole blood that had not been fractionated. The source is a human donor in good health.

This clonotype has only a few counts. CDR3 protein: CSATTGQLSTDTQYF. CDR3 DNA sequence: TGCAGTGCTACTACTGGGCAGCTTAGCACAGATACGCAGTATTTT. This chain joins TRBV20-1 and TRBJ2-3; no reliable D call. The CDR3 is made up of 15 amino acids. The germline V gene encodes CDR1 DFQATT and CDR2 SNEGSKA (reference sequence). Trimming cost V 4 bases and J 0 bases, with 14 bases left between them.

The chain combines TRBV12-5 with TRBJ2-1; 9 positions match TRBD2. V lost 2 bases to trimming and J lost 4 bases; unmatched junction nucleotides: 9. This CDR3 is built from 17 residues. Germline V gene sequence: CDR1 LGHNT, CDR2 FRNRAP. CDR3 bases: TGTGCTAGTGGTTTGCGGCTAGCGGGGCGCCCGTACAATGAGCAGTTCTTC. Translating gives CASGLRLAGRPYNEQFF.

The CDR3 loop is CSVESRYGYTF. The CDR3 DNA sequence: TGCAGCGTTGAAAGTAGATATGGCTACACCTTC. The genes are TRBV29-1 and TRBJ1-2; D not certain. Trimming removed 2 bases from V and 5 bases from J, with 6 bases in between. CDR1 and CDR2 from the germline V gene are SQVTM and ANQGSEA. This CDR3 contains 11 residues.

This clonotype came up a few times. V is TRBV28 and J is TRBJ1-4, with TRBD1 identical over 8 bases. The CDR3 spans 17 residues. Trimming removed 5 bases from V and 3 bases from J; junction bases left unmatched: 11. Germline CDR1 is MDHEN and CDR2 is SYDVKM. DNA for the CDR3: TGTGCCAGCAGTAGTAAAGGCAGGGGGCCGTCTAATGAAAAACTGTTTTTT. Its translation: CASSSKGRGPSNEKLFF.

V and J are TRBV27 and TRBJ1-1; TRBD1 agrees at 9 bases. The CDR3 totals 14 residues. Germline CDR1 and CDR2: MNHEY and SMNVEV (reference sequence). J lost 4 bases, V lost 7 bases, and 7 bases had no gene match. DNA of the CDR3: TGTGCCAGCAAACAACAGGGGGCGCCCACTGAAGCTTTCTTT. The encoded protein is CASKQQGAPTEAFF.

The chain is built from TRBV6-1 and TRBJ1-5; 9 bases fit TRBD1. The CDR3 totals 15 residues. Germline CDR1 and CDR2: MNHNS and SASEGT. V was clipped by 7 bases and J by 6 bases; unmatched bases: 10. CDR3 nucleotides: TGTGCCAGCACTTTGCCGGGACAGGGTTCTCAGCCCCAGCATTTT. Its translation is CASTLPGQGSQPQHF.

This clonotype was picked up many times. The chain carries TRBV10-3 and TRBJ2-7; D is perhaps TRBD2 (5 bases). V shed 2 bases and J shed 0 bases, with 11 bases lying between them. Germline V gene sequence: CDR1 ENHRY, CDR2 SYGVKD. The CDR3 is made up of 15 amino acids. CDR3 residues: CAISEAGTSSYEQYF. In DNA, the CDR3 is TGTGCCATCAGTGAGGCGGGCACGAGCTCCTACGAGCAGTACTTC.

The sample holds a few counts of this clonotype. V gene TRBV5-1 combines with J gene TRBJ1-2; D uncertain. CDR1 and CDR2 from the germline V gene are SGHRS and YFSETQ. Trimming cost V 0 bases and J 2 bases, with 5 bases left between them. The length of the CDR3 is 13 residues. CDR3 nucleotides: TGCGCCAGCAGCTTGGCCAGGAACTATGGCTACACCTTC. This encodes CASSLARNYGYTF. The full variable domain, rest sourced from reference TRBV5-1 and TRBJ1-2, is KAGVTQTPRYLIKTRGQQVTLSCSPISGHRSVSWYQQTPGQGLQFLFEYFSETQRNKGNFPGRFSGRQFSNSRSEMNVSTLELGDSALYLCASSLARNYGYTFGSGTRLTVV.